The subject of this entry is one TCR beta chain. Its cognate antigen is unknown. The extraction recovered at least 5.5 micrograms of total RNA per sample. CDR1 and CDR2 (germline): SGHTA, FQGNSA. The CDR3 totals 15 residues. V lost 0 bases to trimming and J lost 4 bases, with 11 bases between them. This entry is derived from a study of blood T cells in healthy people across ages. The study, taken as a whole, reports: Naive CD4+ cells and diversity were both higher in long-lived donors than in aged donors. PBMC samples, being unsorted, prevented any conclusive comparison of naive and antigen-experienced cells.

Alongside a J-beta primer mix, a sample-barcoded 5' primer served in a second PCR lasting roughly 6 to 11 cycles. TCRdb re-called the 5' RACE reads through MiXCR, storing one row per CDR3 protein. The data show hundreds of thousands of distinct CDR3 sequences, about 43% seen once. Sequenced input: blood. The chain combines TRBV7-2 with TRBJ2-3; D is unclear. The clonotype originates from a man older than 75 in good health. CDR3 protein: CASSLAASGSDTQYF. CDR3 DNA sequence: TGTGCCAGCAGCTTAGCTGCCAGTGGCTCAGATACGCAGTATTTT.